What follows are 21 T cell receptor beta chains derived from one specimen sequenced in a study of technical replicates of blood from a few donors. Profiling relied on immunoSEQ multiplex PCR, and the TCRdb table lists in-frame clones only, not all of them. The sample carries roughly 97,000 clones, around 96% recorded once. The sequenced sample was T cells isolated from PBMCs. These receptors all come from a human donor in good health.

This clone has a single count. The chain joins TRBV4-2 to TRBJ2-7, with TRBD1 matching over 7 bases. This CDR3 is 18 amino acids long. Trimming removed 0 bases from V and 4 bases from J; junction bases left unmatched: 15. Germline values: CDR1 LGHNA, CDR2 YNFKEQ. CDR3 amino acids: CASSQDIPPGTAPYEQYF. DNA for the CDR3: TGTGCCAGCAGCCAAGATATCCCTCCCGGGACAGCGCCTTACGAGCAGTACTTC.

The rearrangement links TRBV11-2 to TRBJ2-7; perhaps TRBD2 as D (6 bases). This CDR3 comprises 12 residues. Germline-derived CDR1 and CDR2 are SGHAT and FQNNGV. Trimming removed 8 bases at V and 7 bases at J, with 15 bases between. The CDR3 reads CASEYAGGEQYF. The CDR3 region has the DNA TGTGCCAGCGAATACGCCGGGGGAGAGCAGTACTTC.

The chain joins TRBV9 to TRBJ2-2; TRBD2 matches 8 bases. The J segment lost 7 bases and the V segment lost 0 bases, leaving 5 bases of the junction unmatched. CDR3 size: 15 residues. CDR1 SGDLS and CDR2 YYNGEE come from the germline V gene. Here the CDR3 DNA reads TGTGCCAGCAGCGTAGCGGCGGGAGGTCTCGGGGAGCTGTTTTTT. Protein: CASSVAAGGLGELFF.

This chain links TRBV7-8 with TRBJ2-2; D is unresolved. The germline V and J ends were trimmed by 2 bases and 4 bases, with 14 bases remaining between them. The CDR3 is made up of 16 amino acids. In germline, CDR1 is SGHVS, CDR2 FQNEAQ. CDR3 coding DNA: TGTGCCAGCAGCTTAACCCTTCTGGGCCCCACCGGGGAGCTGTTTTTT. Protein product: CASSLTLLGPTGELFF.

The chain employs TRBV14 and TRBJ2-7, with no clear D. The CDR3 runs 13 residues. Between the trimmed V and J ends, which lost 1 base and 2 bases, there was a span of 6 bases. Germline lookup yields CDR1 SGHDN and CDR2 FVKESK. As DNA, the CDR3 is TGTGCCAGCAGCCAAGTAGTAGCCTACGAGCAGTACTTC. Encoded protein: CASSQVVAYEQYF.

The genes are TRBV6-5 and TRBJ2-2, with 7 bases lining up with TRBD2. Germline V CDR1 and CDR2: MNHEY, SVGAGI. CDR3 length: 15 amino acids. Trimming at V came to 3 bases and at J to 5 bases, leaving 6 bases not matched to a gene. CDR3 DNA: TGTGCCAGCAGTTATGAATGGGGGGGGACCGGGGAGCTGTTTTTT. Its protein is CASSYEWGGTGELFF.

This rearrangement joins TRBV7-3 to TRBJ2-1; TRBD2 is a possible D gene (5 bases). Trimming removed 3 bases from V and 0 bases from J, with 12 bases in between. The CDR3 totals 16 residues. CDR1 and CDR2 from the germline V gene are SGHTA and FQGTGA. This CDR3 is CASSFSVHPSYNEQFF. The DNA for the CDR3 is TGTGCCAGCAGCTTTAGCGTCCATCCCTCCTACAATGAGCAGTTCTTC.

The chain recombines TRBV4-3 with TRBJ2-3, with D hard to call. Per the germline V gene, CDR1 is LGHNA and CDR2 is YSLEER. The CDR3 contains 14 residues. V was trimmed by 4 bases and J by 3 bases, leaving 11 bases between them. CDR3 sequence (DNA): TGCGCCAGCAGCCCAAGCCTATTTACAGATACGCAGTATTTT. Protein product: CASSPSLFTDTQYF.

About this clone itself: This specimen includes other DNA sequences encoding the same CDR3. J is TRBJ1-5 and V is TRBV18; D remains ambiguous. The CDR3 sequence is 14 residues long. Between the trimmed V and J ends, which lost 3 bases and 2 bases, there was a span of 8 bases. Germline V gene sequence: CDR1 KGHSH, CDR2 LQKENI. CDR3 amino acids: CASSPGGGNQPQHF. The CDR3 coding sequence is TGTGCCAGCTCACCGGGCGGGGGCAATCAGCCCCAGCATTTT.

The V call is TRBV13, the J call TRBJ2-1, with 7 bases lining up with TRBD2. CDR1 and CDR2 (germline): PRHDT, FYEKMQ (reference sequence). This CDR3 region has 13 residues. The J segment lost 8 bases and the V segment lost 5 bases, leaving 6 bases of the junction unmatched. CDR3 bases: TGTGCCAGCAGCCCTAGGACTAGTTATGAGCAGTTCTTC. Translating gives CASSPRTSYEQFF.

CDR3 amino acids: CASSLSTGDGGYTF. The CDR3 DNA sequence: TGTGCCAGCAGCTTAAGTACGGGGGATGGGGGCTACACCTTC. The chain joins TRBV11-2 to TRBJ1-2, with D possibly TRBD1 on 5 matching bases. The germline V and J ends were trimmed by 2 bases and 8 bases, with 15 bases remaining between them. CDR1 is SGHAT, CDR2 FQNNGV, per germline. This CDR3 region has 14 residues.

This rearrangement joins TRBV27 to TRBJ1-6, with TRBD1 matching 8 bases. The CDR3 covers 17 residues. The germline gives CDR1 MNHEY, CDR2 SMNVEV (reference sequence). With 6 bases clipped from V and 6 bases from J, the junction kept 13 bases outside the gene matches. Here the CDR3 DNA reads TGTGCCAGCAGCCTAGTAGGGACAGGTGCCTTTAATTCACCCCTCCACTTT. Its translation is CASSLVGTGAFNSPLHF.

This chain uses TRBV19 with TRBJ1-4; TRBD1 aligns across 7 bases. J lost 0 bases, V lost 11 bases, and 18 bases had no gene match. This CDR3 has 18 amino acids. Germline V CDR1 and CDR2: LNHDA, SQIVND (reference sequence). The CDR3 protein is CASARPRDSPATNEKLFF. In DNA, the CDR3 is TGTGCCTCCGCTAGGCCCCGGGACAGCCCAGCAACTAATGAAAAACTGTTTTTT.

V is TRBV13 and J is TRBJ2-7; 8 bases match TRBD1. This CDR3 contains 15 residues. Germline-derived CDR1 and CDR2 are PRHDT and FYEKMQ (reference sequence). The V gene end was trimmed by 1 base and the J gene end by 5 bases; junction bases not matched to a gene: 7. The CDR3: CASSLADREDDEQYF. In nucleotides, the CDR3 is TGTGCCAGCAGCTTAGCGGACAGGGAGGATGACGAGCAGTACTTC.

The rearrangement links TRBV29-1 to TRBJ1-1; no firm D call. The CDR3 is 14 amino acids. Germline V CDR1 and CDR2: SQVTM, ANQGSEA. V gave up 3 bases and J gave up 3 bases, with 14 bases separating them. The CDR3 sequence is CSVELPREDTEAFF. CDR3 bases: TGCAGCGTTGAGTTACCCCGCGAGGACACTGAAGCTTTCTTT.

This sequence joins TRBV19 and TRBJ1-1; D is unresolved. This CDR3 comprises 11 residues. In germline, CDR1 is LNHDA, CDR2 SQIVND (reference sequence). Trimming took off 7 bases at V and 1 base at J, with 4 bases between the two ends. The CDR3 spells CASKPNTEAFF. Written as DNA, the CDR3 is TGTGCCAGTAAGCCGAACACTGAAGCTTTCTTT.

The chain carries TRBV28 and TRBJ2-7; 11 bases fit TRBD2. There are 14 residues in the CDR3. In germline, CDR1 is MDHEN, CDR2 SYDVKM. Trimming at V came to 6 bases and at J to 6 bases, leaving 7 bases not matched to a gene. The CDR3 loop reads CASSDLAGGSEQYF. CDR3 DNA sequence: TGTGCCAGCAGCGATCTAGCGGGAGGATCCGAGCAGTACTTC.

V usage is TRBV2 and J usage is TRBJ2-1; the D is unclear. The CDR3 is 14 residues long. V lost 5 bases and J 0 bases, leaving 8 bases between the germline ends. Germline values: CDR1 SNHLY, CDR2 FYNNEI. DNA for the CDR3: TGTGCCAGCAGTCCAGGTCTCTCCTACAATGAGCAGTTCTTC. This gives the protein CASSPGLSYNEQFF.

This chain links TRBV5-8 with TRBJ2-7, with 9 bases that match TRBD1. CDR1 is SGHTS and CDR2 is YDEGEE in the germline V gene. This CDR3 contains 15 residues. Germline trimming cut 2 bases from V and 6 bases from J; bases unmatched to any gene: 9. CDR3 nucleotides: TGTGCCAGCAGCTTAAGTTCCGGGACAGGGCTCGAGCAGTACTTC. As protein: CASSLSSGTGLEQYF.

The V gene is TRBV28, the J gene TRBJ2-7, with 11 bases fitting TRBD1. Germline V gives CDR1 MDHEN, CDR2 SYDVKM. J gave up 5 bases and V 7 bases, and 10 bases lay outside the gene matches. The CDR3 spans 15 residues. The CDR3 loop reads CASIDDRTGGDEQYF. CDR3 bases: TGTGCCAGCATAGACGACAGGACAGGGGGCGACGAGCAGTACTTC. Full variable domain (missing parts from reference TRBV28 and TRBJ2-7): DVKVTQSSRYLVKRTGEKVFLECVQDMDHENMFWYRQDPGLGLRLIYFSYDVKMKEKGDIPEGYSVSREKKERFSLILESASTNQTSMYLCASIDDRTGGDEQYFGPGTRLTVT.

V gene TRBV9 combines with J gene TRBJ1-1, with TRBD1 matching over 10 bases. The V and J ends lost 5 bases and 11 bases, in that order; junction bases with no gene match: 6. The V gene's germline CDR1 is SGDLS and CDR2 YYNGEE. The CDR3 sequence is 12 residues long. This chain's CDR3 is CASSRQGARAFF. CDR3 in DNA: TGTGCCAGCAGTCGACAGGGGGCGAGGGCTTTCTTT.